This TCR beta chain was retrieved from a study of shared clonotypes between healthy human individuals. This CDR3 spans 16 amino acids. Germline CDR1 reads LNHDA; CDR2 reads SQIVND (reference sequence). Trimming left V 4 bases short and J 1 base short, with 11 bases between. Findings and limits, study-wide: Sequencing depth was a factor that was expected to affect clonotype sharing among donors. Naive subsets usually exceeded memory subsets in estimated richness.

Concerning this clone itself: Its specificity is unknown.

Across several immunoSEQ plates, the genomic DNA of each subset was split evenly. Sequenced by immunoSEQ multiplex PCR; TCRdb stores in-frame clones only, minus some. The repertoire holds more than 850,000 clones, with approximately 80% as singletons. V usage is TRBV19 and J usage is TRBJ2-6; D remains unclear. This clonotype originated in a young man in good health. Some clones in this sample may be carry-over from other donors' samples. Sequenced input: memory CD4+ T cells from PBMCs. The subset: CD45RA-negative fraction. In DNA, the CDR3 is TGTGCCAGTAGTAAACTGCTGGGATCTGGGGCCAACGTCCTGACTTTC. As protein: CASSKLLGSGANVLTF.